What follows are 20 T cell receptor beta chains derived from one specimen sequenced in a study of cytomegalovirus exposure and HLA in healthy donors. With 60 Vbeta and 13 Jbeta primers, the PCR was carried out. This table comes from immunoSEQ multiplex PCR, and its TCRdb copy is limited to in-frame clones, with some not included. The sample lists roughly 110,000 clones; more than 65% were seen once. Sequencing used PBMCs. The origin of the receptors is a woman between 50 and 59 years old in good health and CMV-seropositive.

The rearrangement links TRBV7-8 to TRBJ1-1; D unclear. The CDR3 runs 16 residues. Germline CDR1 and CDR2: SGHVS and FQNEAQ. V lost 3 bases and J 4 bases, leaving 18 bases between the germline ends. The chain's CDR3 is CASSFNTRKGGTEAFF. Here the CDR3 DNA reads TGTGCCAGCAGCTTCAATACCCGTAAAGGAGGCACTGAAGCTTTCTTT.

This clone was observed once. The J gene is TRBJ2-5, the V gene TRBV14; weak D call: TRBD1 (5 bases). CDR1 and CDR2 (germline): SGHDN, FVKESK. This CDR3 has 13 residues. The V end was cut by 4 bases, the J end by 5 bases, with 11 bases between. The CDR3, as DNA: TGTGCCAGCAGCCCGACAGCGCGGGAGACCCAGTACTTC. It specifies CASSPTARETQYF.

CDR3 region: CASSPQDRGGEQYF. CDR3 coding DNA: TGCGCCAGCAGCCCACAGGACAGGGGTGGCGAGCAGTACTTC. The chain links TRBV4-1 to TRBJ2-7; TRBD1 agrees at 9 bases. CDR3 length: 14 amino acids. V shed 4 bases, J shed 6 bases, and the junction held 7 bases outside the gene matches. CDR1 and CDR2 from the germline V gene are MGHRA and YSYEKL.

About this clone: The junction departs from germline at one end; a sequencing error may be responsible. J is TRBJ1-2 and V is TRBV7-9; D gene unclear. This CDR3 spans 14 amino acids. The germline V gene has CDR1 SEHNR and CDR2 FQNEAQ (reference sequence). The DNA of the CDR3 is TGTTCCAGCAGCTTAGTTCACTACCGAGGAGGCTACACCTTC. Translation gives CSSSLVHYRGGYTF.

CDR3 in DNA: TGCGCCAGCAGCCAACCGGGACAGACGGGGGGCTACACCTTC. This sequence encodes CASSQPGQTGGYTF. This chain links TRBV4-3 with TRBJ1-2, with TRBD1 matching over 7 bases. CDR1 is LGHNA and CDR2 is YSLEER in the germline V gene. This CDR3 region has 14 residues. Trimming took 2 bases from V and 8 from J; bases not matched to a gene: 8.

CDR3 residues: CAGCREGGVTEAFF. CDR3 in DNA: TGTGCCGGTTGCCGCGAGGGGGGGGTGACTGAAGCTTTCTTT. The chain is built from TRBV5-8 and TRBJ1-1, with D perhaps TRBD1 (6 bases). Germline assignment: CDR1 SGHTS and CDR2 YDEGEE. The CDR3 extends over 14 amino acids. Trimming took 10 bases from V and 5 from J, leaving 21 bases between them.

The chain uses TRBV21-1 and TRBJ1-1; TRBD1 is taken as the D call from the table, unchecked against the DNA. TRBV21-1 is an annotated pseudogene. This CDR3 comprises 14 residues. CDR3 sequence reads: CASSKGQMNTEAFF. In DNA, the CDR3 is TGTGCCAGCAGCAAAGGACAGATGAACACTGAAGCTTTCTTT.

The rearrangement uses TRBV28 and TRBJ1-5; no clear D. Trimming took off 2 bases at V and 4 bases at J, with 21 bases between the two ends. The CDR3 sequence is 18 residues long. Germline CDR1 reads MDHEN; CDR2 reads SYDVKM. CDR3 in DNA: TGTGCCAGCAGTTTAAAGAAGGTTCGGGCAGCGGTAAATCAGCCCCAGCATTTT. Translating it yields CASSLKKVRAAVNQPQHF. Combining the CDR3 with reference TRBV28 and TRBJ1-5 gives the whole variable domain DVKVTQSSRYLVKRTGEKVFLECVQDMDHENMFWYRQDPGLGLRLIYFSYDVKMKEKGDIPEGYSVSREKKERFSLILESASTNQTSMYLCASSLKKVRAAVNQPQHFGDGTRLSIL.

This clone was counted a single time. V usage is TRBV7-9 and J usage is TRBJ2-3; 10 nucleotides agree with TRBD2. CDR3 length: 14 residues. Trimming cost V 1 base and J 5 bases; bases outside gene matches: 0. Germline lookup yields CDR1 SEHNR and CDR2 FQNEAQ (reference sequence). The CDR3 here is CASSLGTSGDTQYF. The CDR3 nucleotides read TGTGCCAGCAGCTTAGGGACTAGCGGAGATACGCAGTATTTT.

The chain joins TRBV6-5 to TRBJ2-4, with D unclear. V lost 0 bases and J lost 5, with 11 bases in between. CDR3 size: 15 residues. CDR1 MNHEY and CDR2 SVGAGI come from the germline V gene. The CDR3 nucleotides are TGTGCCAGCAGTTACTCGATACAGATCCAAAACATTCAGTACTTC. Residues: CASSYSIQIQNIQYF.

The V call is TRBV4-1, the J call TRBJ2-7; 8 bases align to TRBD1. Germline V gene data show CDR1 as MGHRA and CDR2 as YSYEKL. J lost 4 bases, V lost 0 bases, and 5 bases had no gene match. CDR3 size: 15 residues. The CDR3 sequence is CASSQDGTGDYEQYF. The CDR3 DNA follows: TGCGCCAGCAGCCAAGATGGGACAGGTGATTACGAGCAGTACTTC.

The J gene is TRBJ2-7, the V gene TRBV4-2, with D possibly matching TRBD1 (5 bases). Germline V lookup: CDR1 LGHNA, CDR2 YNFKEQ. V was trimmed by 3 bases and J by 3 bases, leaving 18 bases between them. The CDR3 runs 16 residues. The DNA for the CDR3 is TGTGCCAGCAGCCATGCCGCCGCCCAGGGCTTCTACGAGCAGTACTTC. It is translated as CASSHAAAQGFYEQYF.

This clone was recorded once. This CDR3 is CASSVANPGSSYNEQFF. CDR3 in DNA: TGTGCCAGCAGCGTAGCTAACCCGGGAAGCTCCTACAATGAGCAGTTCTTC. The V call is TRBV9, the J call TRBJ2-1; TRBD2 might be the D (5 bases). Trimming shortened V by 0 bases and J by 0 bases, and 13 bases separated the two germline ends. The CDR3 has 17 amino acids. Germline assignment: CDR1 SGDLS and CDR2 YYNGEE.

The table lists this clone with a few counts. The chain uses TRBV18 and TRBJ1-1; TRBD1 aligns across 9 bases. After removal of 3 bases from V and 3 bases from J, the junction contained 20 bases not matched to a gene. Germline V gene data show CDR1 as KGHSH and CDR2 as LQKENI. This CDR3 region has 20 residues. The CDR3 reads CASSPFFRRGGQGRDTEAFF. The CDR3 region has the DNA TGTGCCAGCTCACCTTTTTTTCGTCGGGGGGGACAGGGTAGGGACACTGAAGCTTTCTTT.

V usage is TRBV28 and J usage is TRBJ2-2; D possibly corresponds to TRBD2 (5 bases). The CDR3 is made up of 15 amino acids. V dropped 3 bases and J dropped 3 bases, with 11 bases sitting between them. Germline V lookup: CDR1 MDHEN, CDR2 SYDVKM. This CDR3 is CASSFGSIDTGELFF. The CDR3 DNA reads TGTGCCAGCAGTTTTGGGAGTATAGACACCGGGGAGCTGTTTTTT.

The V call is TRBV6-1, the J call TRBJ1-2, with TRBD1 matching over 8 bases. After removal of 6 bases from V and 7 bases from J, the junction contained 10 bases not matched to a gene. There are 14 residues in the CDR3. Per the germline V gene, CDR1 is MNHNS and CDR2 is SASEGT. This CDR3 is CASRRIGGTGGYTF. In nucleotides, the CDR3 is TGTGCCAGCAGGCGAATCGGGGGGACAGGTGGCTACACCTTC.

The J gene is TRBJ2-1, the V gene TRBV5-1; 8 bases fit TRBD2. The ends lost 4 bases at V and 0 bases at J; junction bases unmatched: 15. Germline V CDR1 and CDR2: SGHRS, YFSETQ. The CDR3 is 19 residues long. CDR3 residues: CASSQEAGGLPRSYNEQFF. The CDR3 DNA reads TGCGCCAGCAGCCAGGAGGCGGGGGGACTACCCCGCTCCTACAATGAGCAGTTCTTC.

This CDR3 reads CASGSREGTEAFF. DNA of the CDR3: TGTGCTAGTGGTTCCAGGGAGGGGACTGAAGCTTTCTTT. The chain carries TRBV12-5 and TRBJ1-1; D is perhaps TRBD1 (5 bases). The CDR3 sequence is 13 residues long. Germline lookup yields CDR1 LGHNT and CDR2 FRNRAP. Between the trimmed V and J ends, which lost 4 bases and 5 bases, there was a span of 11 bases.

The chain couples TRBV2 to TRBJ2-5, with TRBD1 matching over 7 bases. The better agreement between TRBJ2-7 and the DNA end casts doubt on the J call. Per the germline V gene, CDR1 is SNHLY and CDR2 is FYNNEI. This CDR3 has 14 amino acids. The CDR3 sequence: CASSSVQGSYEQYF. The CDR3 coding sequence is TGTGCCAGCAGTTCCGTACAGGGGTCCTACGAGCAGTACTTC.

Ten or more counts support this clone. The genes are TRBV7-2 and TRBJ1-2, with TRBD1 matching 8 bases. The germline V gene encodes CDR1 SGHTA and CDR2 FQGNSA. The CDR3 loop spans 14 amino acids. V lost 6 bases to trimming and J lost 5 bases; unmatched junction nucleotides: 8. DNA of the CDR3: TGTGCCAGCAGGGACCCGGGACAGGATTATGGCTACACCTTC. Its protein product is CASRDPGQDYGYTF.